These T cell receptor beta chains were read from a single sample in a study of control samples from healthy donors and cancer patients. Method: immunoSEQ multiplex PCR; TCRdb's copy keeps in-frame clones and lacks some. The top ten clones hold roughly 24% of a sample with some 22,000 clones, roughly 84% of them seen once. The sequencing sample was made of PBMCs. All receptors come from a man in his fifties or sixties with colorectal cancer. CDR3s include the opening cysteine and the closing phenylalanine or tryptophan. D genes are given only for firm matches. Rows give clone size only sometimes, using once, few, many, or a class for an expanded clone.

-	-	TRBV21-1	TRBJ2-2	CASSLWWGRTINTGELFF	TGTGCCAGCAGTCTCTGGTGGGGCAGAACAATTAACACCGGGGAGCTGTTTTTT
-	-	TRBV24-1	TRBJ2-1	CATSGRYNEQFF	TGTGCCACCAGTGGCCGTTACAATGAGCAGTTCTTC
-	-	TRBV3-1/TRBV3-2	TRBJ2-1	CASMSRGSAYNEQFF	TGTGCCAGCATGTCCCGAGGGAGCGCCTACAATGAGCAGTTCTTC
-	-	TRBV6-2/TRBV6-3	TRBJ1-2	CASSYSGTRGYTF	TGTGCCAGCAGTTACTCGGGCACACGCGGCTACACCTTC
-	TRBD1	TRBV6-2/TRBV6-3	TRBJ1-2	CASSDDRGIGYTF	TGTGCCAGCAGTGATGACAGGGGCATTGGCTACACCTTC
-	-	TRBV29-1	TRBJ1-1	CSPPRTDPRGEAFF	TGCAGCCCGCCCCGGACAGACCCGAGAGGTGAAGCTTTCTTT
-	TRBD2	TRBV10-2	TRBJ2-2	CASLGLTNTGELFF	TGCGCCAGCCTGGGACTAACGAACACCGGGGAGCTGTTTTTT
few	TRBD2	TRBV11-3	TRBJ2-3	CASSWTSADTQYF	TGTGCCAGCAGCTGGACTAGCGCAGATACGCAGTATTTT
-	TRBD1	TRBV30	TRBJ1-4	CAGSGTENEKLFF	TGTGCCGGATCCGGGACAGAGAATGAAAAACTGTTTTTT
-	TRBD1	TRBV2	TRBJ1-5	CACRDRAEGPQHF	TGTGCCTGCCGGGACAGGGCGGAGGGGCCCCAGCATTTT
-	-	TRBV3-1/TRBV3-2	TRBJ1-3	CASSLSLGNTIYF	TGTGCCAGCAGCCTAAGCCTTGGAAACACCATATATTTT
-	TRBD1	TRBV3-1/TRBV3-2	TRBJ1-1	CASSQQQGVTEAFF	TGTGCCAGCAGCCAACAGCAGGGGGTCACTGAAGCTTTCTTT
-	TRBD1	TRBV6-6	TRBJ2-3	CASSYGQASTDTQYF	TGTGCCAGCAGTTACGGACAGGCTAGCACAGATACGCAGTATTTT
-	-	TRBV4-1	TRBJ2-7	CASSQVYINEQYF	TGCGCCAGCAGCCAAGTGTACATCAACGAGCAGTACTTC
-	-	TRBV6-4	TRBJ2-3	CASRRTVTDTQYF	TGTGCCAGCAGGAGGACAGTCACAGATACGCAGTATTTT
-	-	TRBV4-3	TRBJ1-2	CASSQEQGKSTTYRYTF	TGCGCCAGCAGCCAAGAACAGGGAAAGAGTACAACTTATCGCTACACCTTC
-	-	TRBV9	TRBJ2-1	CASSVASTTYNEQFF	TGTGCCAGCAGCGTAGCTAGCACGACCTACAATGAGCAGTTCTTC
-	-	TRBV10-1	TRBJ2-2	CASSDMEDPGELFF	TGCGCCAGCAGTGATATGGAGGACCCCGGGGAGCTGTTTTTT
-	-	TRBV7-9	TRBJ2-1	CASSLEGSYNEQFF	TGTGCCAGCAGCTTAGAGGGCTCCTACAATGAGCAGTTCTTC
-	TRBD1	TRBV6-2/TRBV6-3	TRBJ1-5	CASSPHRGRGDQPQHF	TGTGCCAGCAGTCCACACAGGGGAAGGGGAGATCAGCCCCAGCATTTT
-	-	TRBV29-1	TRBJ1-2	CSVVVSGSGYTF	TGCAGCGTTGTGGTCTCAGGGAGTGGCTACACCTTC
-	-	TRBV5-1	TRBJ1-2	CASQLDGGSYGYTF	TGCGCCAGCCAGCTTGATGGTGGGTCCTATGGCTACACCTTC
-	TRBD2	TRBV6-1	TRBJ2-3	CASSEASGSDTQYF	TGTGCCAGCAGTGAGGCTAGCGGGTCAGATACGCAGTATTTT
-	TRBD2	TRBV7-2	TRBJ2-1	CASSPGLAGDIDNEQFF	TGTGCCAGCAGCCCGGGACTAGCGGGTGACATCGACAATGAGCAGTTCTTC
once	-	TRBV5-1	TRBJ1-2	CASSLMLGDGYGYTF	TGCGCCAGCAGCTTGATGTTGGGCGACGGCTATGGCTACACCTTC
-	TRBD1	TRBV2	TRBJ1-1	CASSGTGGMGTEAFF	TGTGCCAGCAGTGGGACAGGGGGCATGGGAACTGAAGCTTTCTTT
-	-	TRBV6-5	TRBJ2-1	CASTPGAPNEQFF	TGTGCCAGCACCCCCGGGGCACCTAATGAGCAGTTCTTC
-	TRBD1	TRBV11-3	TRBJ2-1	CASSFWTGEKQFF	TGTGCCAGCAGCTTTTGGACAGGGGAAAAGCAGTTCTTC
-	-	TRBV7-9	TRBJ2-1	CASSLGWENEQFF	TGTGCCAGCAGCTTAGGTTGGGAAAATGAGCAGTTCTTC
-	TRBD1	TRBV9	TRBJ2-2	CASSVDRGPNTGELFF	TGTGCCAGCAGCGTAGACAGGGGCCCGAACACCGGGGAGCTGTTTTTT